This TCR beta chain was captured in a study of cytomegalovirus exposure and HLA in healthy donors. Study-level results: Other equally common chains were less clonally expanded than HLA-associated TCR beta chains, a later analysis showed. TCR beta chain V- and J-gene trimming was linked, in a later analysis, to a missense variant in DCLRE1C. Reported performance of the classifier showed diagnosis of cytomegalovirus status with high specificity and sensitivity.

To note about this clone: Its antigen is undetermined.

In the PCR, 60 Vbeta and 13 Jbeta primers were used. Clones were read by immunoSEQ multiplex PCR, and TCRdb kept only the in-frame ones, dropping some. Among around 210,000 clones listed, more than 65% were seen once. Trimming pared 1 base from V and 8 bases from J, leaving 17 bases between. The CDR3 consists of 16 residues. Germline V gene lookup returns CDR1 SGHTA and CDR2 FQGNSA. The material sequenced was PBMCs. This sequence originates from a man aged 50 to 59 in good health and CMV-seronegative. This rearrangement joins TRBV7-2 to TRBJ1-4; TRBD1 is a possible D gene (5 bases). CDR3 loop: CASSLGPAGVGEKLFF. The CDR3 nucleotides read TGTGCCAGCAGCTTAGGGCCGGCGGGGGTTGGGGAAAAACTGTTTTTT. The full variable domain, in which reference TRBV7-2 and TRBJ1-4 provide the parts outside the CDR3, is GAGVSQSPSNKVTEKGKDVELRCDPISGHTALYWYRQSLGQGLEFLIYFQGNSAPDKSGLPSDRFSAERTGGSVSTLTIQRTQQEDSAVYLCASSLGPAGVGEKLFFGSGTQLSVL.